This T cell receptor beta chain is from a study of blood T cell repertoires in COVID-19. Looking at the study overall: The United States, Italy and Spain supplied acute and convalescent COVID-19 samples. PBMCs, B-cell-depleted T cells, or T cells provided the cDNA or gDNA that made up the material.

V lost 5 bases, J lost 2 bases, and 6 bases stayed unmatched. From germline, CDR1 is MDHEN and CDR2 SYDVKM. The CDR3 length is 17 residues. Repertoires were generated with immunoSEQ multiplex PCR, while TCRdb's copy carries only in-frame clones and drops some. The sample lists tens of thousands of clones; approximately 87% were seen once. This TCR was sampled from a woman aged 60-75 years with acute or convalescent COVID-19. Source material: peripheral blood. The V call is TRBV28, the J call TRBJ2-3, with 14 bases fitting TRBD2. This chain's CDR3 is CASSPRGLAGATDTQYF. The CDR3, as DNA: TGTGCCAGCAGTCCCCGGGGACTAGCGGGGGCCACAGATACGCAGTATTTT. Together with reference TRBV28 and TRBJ2-3, the CDR3 gives the full variable domain: DVKVTQSSRYLVKRTGEKVFLECVQDMDHENMFWYRQDPGLGLRLIYFSYDVKMKEKGDIPEGYSVSREKKERFSLILESASTNQTSMYLCASSPRGLAGATDTQYFGPGTRLTVL.